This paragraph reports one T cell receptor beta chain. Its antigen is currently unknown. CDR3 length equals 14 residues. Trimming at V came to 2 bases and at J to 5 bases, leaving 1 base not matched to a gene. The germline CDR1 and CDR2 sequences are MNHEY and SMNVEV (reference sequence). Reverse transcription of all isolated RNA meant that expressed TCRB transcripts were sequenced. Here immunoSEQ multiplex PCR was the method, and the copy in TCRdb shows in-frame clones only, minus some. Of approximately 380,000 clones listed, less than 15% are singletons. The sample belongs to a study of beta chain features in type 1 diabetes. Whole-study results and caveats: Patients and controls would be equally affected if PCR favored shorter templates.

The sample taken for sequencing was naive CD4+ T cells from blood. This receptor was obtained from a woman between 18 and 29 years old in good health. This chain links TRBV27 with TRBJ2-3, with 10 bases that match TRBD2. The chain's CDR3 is CASSLRTSGDTQYF. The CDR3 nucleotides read TGTGCCAGCAGTTTAAGGACTAGCGGAGATACGCAGTATTTT.